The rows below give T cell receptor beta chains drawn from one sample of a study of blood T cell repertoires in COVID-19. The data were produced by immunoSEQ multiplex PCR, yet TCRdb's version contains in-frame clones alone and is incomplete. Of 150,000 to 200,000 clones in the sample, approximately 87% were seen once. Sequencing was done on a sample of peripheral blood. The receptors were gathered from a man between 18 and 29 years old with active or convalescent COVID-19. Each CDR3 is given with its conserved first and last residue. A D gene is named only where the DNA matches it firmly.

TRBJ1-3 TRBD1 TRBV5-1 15 TGCGCCAGCAGCTTGGAGGGACAGGCCAGAAACACCATATATTTT CASSLEGQARNTIYF
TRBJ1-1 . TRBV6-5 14 TGTGCCAGCAAGGAGGGTTTCAGTAACACTGAAGCTTTCTTT CASKEGFSNTEAFF
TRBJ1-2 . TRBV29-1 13 TGCAGCGTTGAAAAGGAGGAGGGCTATGGCTACACCTTC CSVEKEEGYGYTF
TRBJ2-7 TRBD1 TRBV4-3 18 TGCGCCAGCAGCCAAGATTGGGGACGGGACAGAAACATATACGAGCAGTACTTC CASSQDWGRDRNIYEQYF
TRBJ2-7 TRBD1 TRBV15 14 TGTGCCACCAGCAAACCGGGACAGGGGTACGAGCAGTACTTC CATSKPGQGYEQYF
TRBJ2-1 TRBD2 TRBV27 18 TGTGCCAGCAGTTTATCCCCGTTAGGACTAGCGGGAGCTCCTGAGCAGTTCTTC CASSLSPLGLAGAPEQFF
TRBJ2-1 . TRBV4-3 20 TGCGCCAGCAGCCACGCCGGTCGGGGTAGCCTAAAGAGCTCCTACAATGAGCAGTTCTTC CASSHAGRGSLKSSYNEQFF
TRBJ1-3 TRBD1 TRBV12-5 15 TGTGCTAGTGGTTTGGCCCAGGGGGCTCGGCACACCATATATTTT CASGLAQGARHTIYF
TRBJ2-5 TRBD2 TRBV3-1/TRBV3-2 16 TGTGCCAGCAGCCTTAGGACTAGCGGGAGCGGTGAGACCCAGTACTTC CASSLRTSGSGETQYF
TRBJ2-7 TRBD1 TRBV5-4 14 TGTGCCAGCAGCTTGTATGGGAGTTACGGACAGGCAAACTTC CASSLYGSYGQANF
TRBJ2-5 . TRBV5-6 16 TGTGCCAGCAGCTTGGCCGGGGGGCGCCTTTCGGAGACCCAGTACTTC CASSLAGGRLSETQYF
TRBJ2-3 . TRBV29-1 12 TGCAGCGTTGACGACAGTACAGATACGCAGTATTTT CSVDDSTDTQYF